This T cell receptor beta chain was retrieved from a study of blood T cell repertoires in COVID-19 (dated by TCRdb to 2018 to 2020). For context, the study as a whole: Collaborator samples came from the United States, Italy and Spain and covered acute and convalescent phases of COVID-19. The prospective study material was composed of cDNA or gDNA derived from T cells, B-cell-depleted T cells, or PBMCs. A freely available public database, intended as a resource for researchers studying the immune response to SARS-CoV-2, is where the repertoires were released. Deeply sampled blood TCRbeta repertoires from subjects exposed to, actively infected with, or recovered from COVID-19 were included in the dataset. Where available, HLA class I and class II types were taken from metadata supplied by the sample provider and were not determined by assay-based typing. The sample metadata nearly always contained a de-identified subject ID, COVID-19 status, age in years and sex. Samples were obtained from the ongoing ImmuneRACE study (first 160 participants) and from 1,200 or so subjects provided by 6 global collaborators. General conclusions and limits of the study: The amount of clinical and demographic metadata varied by source and participant and was provided uncurated.

CDR1 SNHLY and CDR2 FYNNEI were looked up in the germline V gene. Trimming removed 6 bases from V and 4 bases from J; the gene matches leave 6 bases unexplained. The CDR3 sequence holds 14 residues, the cysteine and phenylalanine included. Of the read, only the CDR3 DNA is kept; its 42 bases are in frame from base 1. TCRbeta CDR3 regions were amplified from genomic DNA by means of the immunoSEQ Assay, a bias-controlled multiplex PCR. As for the original processing: Nucleated cell counts per sample were estimated from amplification of reference gene primers within the assay. To quantify the absolute abundance of each unique TCRbeta CDR3 rearrangement, sequence reads were collapsed and filtered. For each sample, productive Simpson clonality was calculated by taking the square root of Simpson's diversity index across productive rearrangements. TCRdb took this table from immuneACCESS and kept in-frame rearrangements with V and J called. Such tables lack part of the clones; where checked against another copy, unresolved V genes explain under half of the gap, and the rest is unexplained. V and J calls and clone size are as listed in that table; D and trimming were resolved from the DNA. This sample lists some 300,000 clones; under 90% were detected once. The ten largest make up less than 2% of the sample.

One collaborating source in Seattle enrolled patients while the patients were actively infected and followed the patients over time throughout the course of disease. The collaborating institutions used their own protocols to collect whole blood in K2EDTA tubes. Collaborator samples were shipped for TCRbeta analysis as frozen whole blood, isolated PBMCs, or DNA extracted from either sample type. A word on this clone: Its antigen remains undetermined. The record has no base qualities; no much larger clone is one base away.

Sequencing input: peripheral blood. The chain is assembled from TRBV2 and TRBJ1-1, with 9 bases in between that match TRBD1. This receptor was taken from a woman in her 30s with COVID-19, enrolled during active disease. The DNA is as follows: TGTGCCAGCAGCATACAGGGGGCGATCACTGAAGCTTTCTTT. This translates into CASSIQGAITEAFF.